This T cell receptor (beta chain) was recovered during a study of blood T cell repertoires in COVID-19. Whole-study context: Sites across the United States, Italy and Spain contributed samples from acute and convalescent COVID-19. The cDNA or gDNA used as material had been derived from T cells, B-cell-depleted T cells, or PBMCs.

Per the study methods: Cell counts per sample came from amplifying reference gene primers. Using immunoSEQ multiplex PCR, the repertoire was profiled, and TCRdb retains in-frame clones only, with some absent. V and J calls and clone size come straight from that table; D and trimming were deduced from the DNA. The table lists about 170,000 clones, around 93% of them singletons. One Seattle source followed patients from active infection through their disease course. This TCR was sampled from a young man with COVID-19, enrolled during active disease. What was sequenced was peripheral blood.

CDR3 sequence (DNA): TGTGCCAGCAGCCCCCGGGACAGGGCCCACAATGAGCAGTTCTTC. Its protein is CASSPRDRAHNEQFF. The chain recombines TRBV7-3 with TRBJ2-1, with TRBD1 matching 9 bases. V lost 5 bases, J lost 5 bases, and 7 bases stayed unmatched. Germline loops: CDR1 SGHTA, CDR2 FQGTGA. This CDR3 is built from 15 residues.